This T cell receptor (beta chain) was retrieved from a study of blood T cell repertoires in COVID-19. Turning to the study itself: Sites in the United States, Italy and Spain provided acute and convalescent COVID-19 samples. T cells, B-cell-depleted T cells, or PBMCs provided the cDNA or gDNA that served as material.

The CDR3 contains 13 residues. CDR1 LNHDA and CDR2 SQIVND come from the germline V gene (reference sequence). J gave up 7 bases and V 5 bases, and 7 bases lay outside the gene matches. This clone was counted once. Only in-frame clones appear in the TCRdb table, and some are missing; sequencing was by immunoSEQ multiplex PCR. The sample consists of roughly 80,000 clones, 75% to 85% of them appearing once. The sample taken for sequencing was peripheral blood. This rearrangement joins TRBV19 to TRBJ2-7; 8 bases line up with TRBD2. The sequence was collected from a woman at least 80 years old with acute or convalescent COVID-19. The CDR3 region is CASSYREGLEQYF. The CDR3 DNA reads as TGTGCCAGTAGTTACCGGGAGGGCCTTGAGCAGTACTTC. Drawing the rest from reference TRBV19 and TRBJ2-7, the complete variable domain is DGGITQSPKYLFRKEGQNVTLSCEQNLNHDAMYWYRQDPGQGLRLIYYSQIVNDFQKGDIAEGYSVSREKKESFPLTVTSAQKNPTAFYLCASSYREGLEQYFGPGTRLTVT.